This T cell receptor (beta chain) was identified in a study of response to subunit inactivated influenza vaccine. This clonotype was counted ten times or more. The antigen is unknown. Study results and limitations: The authors put forward the suggestion that each seasonal influenza vaccination may bring in only a limited number of new T cells.

Germline V lookup: CDR1 SEHNR, CDR2 FQNEAQ (reference sequence). This CDR3 contains 12 residues. Trimming removed 3 bases from V and 12 bases from J, with 14 bases in between. TCRdb passed the RT-PCR reads through MiXCR, listing each CDR3 protein once. The sample holds under 550,000 distinct CDR3 sequences, less than 10% seen once. This TCR came from a man between 45 and 75 years old who received an inactivated influenza vaccine. Sequences were derived from PBMCs from blood, sampled around 25 months after vaccination. The J gene is TRBJ1-1, the V gene TRBV7-9; perhaps TRBD1 as D (5 bases). CDR3 protein: CASSLLGEETFF. The CDR3 nucleotides are TGTGCCAGCAGCTTGCTAGGGGAGGAAACTTTCTTT. Variable domain in full (rest from reference TRBV7-9 and TRBJ1-1): DTGVSQNPRHKITKRGQNVTFRCDPISEHNRLYWYRQTLGQGPEFLTYFQNEAQLEKSRLLSDRFSAERPKGSFSTLEIQRTEQGDSAMYLCASSLLGEETFFGQGTRLTVV.